This T cell receptor beta chain was sequenced in a study of Ad26.COV2.S vaccination and SARS-CoV-2 variants. Study-wide background: Sample donor was a member of the COV1001 Ad26.COV2.S trial arm.

Assay: immunoSEQ multiplex PCR; the TCRdb copy retains only in-frame clones and omits some. The profile shows about 400,000 clones, 75% to 90% of them singletons. The CDR3 runs 15 residues. CDR1 and CDR2 from the germline V gene are MNHEY and SVGAGI. The V gene end was trimmed by 8 bases and the J gene end by 4 bases; junction bases not matched to a gene: 10. Specified treatment: around 19 received Ad26.COV2.S at low or high dose, single or two shots; five or six received placebo; per-sample allocation not given. At day 63 after the first vaccine or placebo injection, samples were drawn. Donor was an adult aged 18-55 years in Boston.

The chain carries TRBV6-5 and TRBJ1-5; 8 nucleotides match TRBD1. The receptor's source is a person between 18 and 65 years old who received the Ad26.COV2.S COVID-19 vaccine or a placebo. The sequencing here drew on peripheral blood, taken in a trial of Ad26.COV2.S vaccine versus placebo. CDR3 nucleotide sequence: TGTGCCAGCGGGGGGCAGGGGGCGTATAATCAGCCCCAGCATTTT. This gives the protein CASGGQGAYNQPQHF.